These 21 T cell receptor beta chains originate from one sample sequenced in a study of blood T cell repertoires in COVID-19. Sequencing used immunoSEQ multiplex PCR; TCRdb keeps in-frame clones, though not all of them. The sample consists of around 19,000 clones, approximately 90% of them appearing once. Material: peripheral blood. These receptors were taken from a woman aged 55 to 70 with active COVID-19.

This chain joins TRBV6-5 and TRBJ1-1; no reliable D call. The length of the CDR3 is 13 residues. The V gene lost 7 bases and the J gene lost 0 bases, with 9 bases spanning the gap. Germline V CDR1 and CDR2: MNHEY, SVGAGI. For the CDR3, the DNA is TGTGCCAGCATCGGCAGGATGAACACTGAAGCTTTCTTT. This codes for CASIGRMNTEAFF.

This rearrangement joins TRBV7-2 to TRBJ2-1; no firm D call. There are 13 residues in the CDR3. The V end was cut by 1 base, the J end by 3 bases, with 4 bases between. Germline V gene lookup returns CDR1 SGHTA and CDR2 FQGNSA. The CDR3, as DNA: TGTGCCAGCAGCTTAGATTACTACAATGAGCAGTTCTTC. Its translation is CASSLDYYNEQFF. The full variable domain, rest sourced from reference TRBV7-2 and TRBJ2-1, is GAGVSQSPSNKVTEKGKDVELRCDPISGHTALYWYRQSLGQGLEFLIYFQGNSAPDKSGLPSDRFSAERTGGSVSTLTIQRTQQEDSAVYLCASSLDYYNEQFFGPGTRLTVL.

This sequence joins TRBV19 and TRBJ1-6; D might be TRBD1 (6 bases). Trimming took off 9 bases at V and 6 bases at J, with 15 bases between the two ends. The germline V gene encodes CDR1 LNHDA and CDR2 SQIVND (reference sequence). This CDR3 has 14 residues. The chain's CDR3 is CASHRGATNSPLHF. The CDR3 nucleotides read TGTGCCAGCCATCGGGGGGCAACTAATTCACCCCTCCACTTT.

The chain is built from TRBV6-4 and TRBJ1-2, with D possibly matching TRBD1 (6 bases). In germline, CDR1 is MRHNA, CDR2 SNTAGT. V was trimmed by 0 bases and J by 7 bases, leaving 15 bases between them. The CDR3 is 15 amino acids. The CDR3 coding sequence is TGTGCCAGCAGTGACTCGAGCAGGGGCCGGGGTGGCTACACCTTC. Its translation: CASSDSSRGRGGYTF.

The chain recombines TRBV6-5 with TRBJ1-1; a possible D gene is TRBD1 (5 bases). The CDR3 is made up of 14 amino acids. The germline CDR1 and CDR2 sequences are MNHEY and SVGAGI. Between the trimmed V and J ends, which lost 1 base and 2 bases, there was a span of 8 bases. CDR3 coding DNA: TGTGCCAGCAGTTACTGGGGCAGCAACACTGAAGCTTTCTTT. Its translation: CASSYWGSNTEAFF.

This clone was counted a few times. The rearrangement links TRBV6-5 to TRBJ1-5, with D perhaps TRBD1 (6 bases). The CDR3 spans 13 residues. Germline V CDR1 and CDR2: MNHEY, SVGAGI. V lost 6 bases and J lost 4, with 10 bases in between. The CDR3 nucleotides read TGTGCCAGCAGCGCGGACAGAAATCAGCCCCAGCATTTT. The encoded protein is CASSADRNQPQHF.

The rearrangement joins TRBV2 to TRBJ1-1, with 8 bases identical to TRBD1. The CDR3 consists of 16 residues. The V and J ends lost 6 bases and 1 base, in that order; junction bases with no gene match: 10. Per the germline V gene, CDR1 is SNHLY and CDR2 is FYNNEI. The CDR3 region is CASSRVARGQNTEAFF. CDR3 coding DNA: TGTGCCAGCAGCCGAGTGGCCAGGGGGCAGAACACTGAAGCTTTCTTT.

V and J are TRBV6-1 and TRBJ1-2, with a weak D call TRBD1 (6 bases). The CDR3 contains 14 residues. The germline CDR1 and CDR2 sequences are MNHNS and SASEGT. V lost 3 bases and J 5 bases, leaving 13 bases between the germline ends. The DNA for the CDR3 is TGTGCCAGCAGTGAGCTGACAGGATCATATGGCTACACCTTC. Its translation: CASSELTGSYGYTF.

CDR3 amino acids: CATSRVSGRGELFF. The CDR3 DNA reads as TGTGCCACCAGCAGGGTTAGCGGTCGCGGGGAGCTGTTTTTT. This chain connects TRBV15 to TRBJ2-2; perhaps TRBD2 as D (6 bases). Germline V gene lookup returns CDR1 LNHNV and CDR2 YYDKDF (reference sequence). Trimming removed 3 bases from V and 7 bases from J, with 12 bases in between. This CDR3 contains 14 residues.

The V and J genes are TRBV7-9 and TRBJ1-1, with 7 bases fitting TRBD1. This CDR3 has 14 residues. The germline V gene has CDR1 SEHNR and CDR2 FQNEAQ (reference sequence). V shed 4 bases and J 5 bases; nucleotides not matched to a gene: 7. The CDR3 sequence: CASSSQGVGTEAFF. Written as DNA, the CDR3 is TGTGCCAGCAGCTCGCAGGGGGTAGGAACTGAAGCTTTCTTT.

The chain employs TRBV6-5 and TRBJ2-7; D is possibly TRBD2 (5 bases). The V gene's germline CDR1 is MNHEY and CDR2 SVGAGI. This CDR3 has 13 residues. Between the trimmed V and J ends, which lost 6 bases and 3 bases, there was a span of 12 bases. The CDR3: CASSRLTNYEQYF. The CDR3 DNA is TGTGCCAGCAGCAGACTAACCAACTACGAGCAGTACTTC.

The CDR3 is CASTPGGTGTDTQYF. Written as DNA, the CDR3 is TGTGCCAGTACCCCAGGGGGAACTGGGACAGATACGCAGTATTTT. The rearrangement links TRBV19 to TRBJ2-3; 7 nucleotides align to TRBD1. Germline CDR1 LNHDA, CDR2 SQIVND (reference sequence). This CDR3 is 15 amino acids long. The ends lost 7 bases at V and 3 bases at J; junction bases unmatched: 10.

This clone was observed once. The chain couples TRBV3-1 (or the pseudogene TRBV3-2) to TRBJ1-1, with a tentative D call TRBD1 (5 bases). Germline V gives CDR1 LGHDT, CDR2 YNNKEL (reference sequence). Trimming took off 1 base at V and 1 base at J, with 10 bases between the two ends. The CDR3 totals 15 residues. The CDR3 DNA sequence: TGTGCCAGCAGCCAAGGGGGACTGAAGAACACTGAAGCTTTCTTT. Its protein is CASSQGGLKNTEAFF.

The chain couples TRBV3-1 (or the pseudogene TRBV3-2) to TRBJ2-3; the match to TRBD2 covers 8 bases. V shed 4 bases, J shed 2 bases, and the junction held 2 bases outside the gene matches. The CDR3 loop spans 14 amino acids. Germline V gene lookup returns CDR1 LGHDT and CDR2 YNNKEL (reference sequence). The CDR3 DNA is TGTGCCAGCAGCCGGGGACTAGTCACAGATACGCAGTATTTT. Protein: CASSRGLVTDTQYF.

The chain recombines TRBV4-1 with TRBJ2-1; 13 nucleotides agree with TRBD2. The junction had 8 bases not matched to a gene; V was cut back by 4 bases and J by 5 bases. Germline values: CDR1 MGHRA, CDR2 YSYEKL. The CDR3 has 17 amino acids. This chain's CDR3 is CASSLGTSGDINNEQFF. The CDR3 nucleotides are TGCGCCAGCAGCCTGGGGACTAGCGGGGACATAAACAATGAGCAGTTCTTC.

The V call is TRBV5-1, the J call TRBJ1-1; 8 bases map to TRBD1. CDR1 and CDR2 from the germline V gene are SGHRS and YFSETQ. J was trimmed by 0 bases and V by 4 bases; bases with no gene match: 5. This CDR3 region has 15 residues. The CDR3: CASSPGQGLNTEAFF. The CDR3 DNA follows: TGCGCCAGCAGCCCAGGACAGGGATTGAACACTGAAGCTTTCTTT.

This sequence joins TRBV9 and TRBJ1-6, with D unclear. CDR3 size: 14 residues. Germline V gene lookup returns CDR1 SGDLS and CDR2 YYNGEE. The V and J ends lost 7 bases and 8 bases respectively, with 16 bases between them. CDR3 residues: CASGPWLGDSPLHF. CDR3 in DNA: TGTGCCAGCGGCCCCTGGCTAGGTGATTCACCCCTCCACTTT.

The chain recombines TRBV6-5 with TRBJ2-3; 9 positions match TRBD2. Germline assignment: CDR1 MNHEY and CDR2 SVGAGI. CDR3 length equals 15 residues. With V trimmed by 6 bases and J by 6 bases, 10 bases remained unmatched. This CDR3 reads CASRGPAGGLDTQYF. The DNA of the CDR3 is TGTGCCAGCAGGGGTCCAGCGGGGGGTCTTGATACGCAGTATTTT.

V and J are TRBV7-2 and TRBJ2-2, with TRBD2 matching 7 bases. The V gene's germline CDR1 is SGHTA and CDR2 FQGNSA. This CDR3 is 16 amino acids long. V lost 5 bases, J lost 5 bases, and 11 bases stayed unmatched. CDR3 sequence: CASSIPSGSGTGELFF. CDR3 in DNA: TGTGCCAGCAGCATCCCTAGCGGAAGCGGGACCGGGGAGCTGTTTTTT.

The chain is built from TRBV6-5 and TRBJ2-7, with D perhaps TRBD1 (6 bases). This CDR3 comprises 14 residues. With 6 bases removed from V and 2 bases from J, the gap between germline ends came to 14 bases. CDR1 and CDR2 from the germline V gene are MNHEY and SVGAGI. The CDR3 DNA is TGTGCCAGCAGGAACCACAGGGTCCCCTACGAGCAGTACTTC. It codes for CASRNHRVPYEQYF.

The chain employs TRBV20-1 and TRBJ1-3; D not certain. CDR1 and CDR2 from the germline V gene are DFQATT and SNEGSKA (reference sequence). The CDR3 is 14 amino acids. Deletions cut 3 bases from V and 4 bases from J, with 13 bases between. The CDR3 region has the DNA TGCAGTGCTAGTTCGAGGGCCCGAGGAAACACCATATATTTT. The encoded protein is CSASSRARGNTIYF.